This is a list of T cell receptor beta chains from one sample in a study of blood T cells in healthy people across ages. Using its own MiXCR run on the 5' RACE reads, TCRdb lists one record per CDR3 protein. The sample lists more than 900,000 distinct CDR3 sequences, roughly a quarter seen once, with 0.65% to 0.75% in the top ten. Separately, the same data were catalogued under a study of T cells of mothers and their children.

Sequences were obtained from blood. Every receptor here comes from a girl aged 2 to 10 in good health. The CDR3 runs from the conserved cysteine through the conserved F or W. The D gene is left open where the match is weak. Clone size is stated in some rows and not others, as once, few, many or a class when expanded.

abundance | j_gene | v_gene | d_gene | len | CDR3nt | CDR3aa
. | TRBJ1-1 | TRBV5-8 | . | 14 | TGTGCCGGCAGCTTGGAGACGATGAACACTGAAGCTTTCTTT | CAGSLETMNTEAFF
. | TRBJ2-5 | TRBV5-1 | TRBD1 | 14 | TGCGCCAGCAGCGCCCTCAGGGGACAGGAGACCCAGTACTTC | CASSALRGQETQYF
. | TRBJ2-1 | TRBV24-1 | . | 13 | TGTGCCACCAGTGACTACAGGACTTGGGAGCAGTTCTTC | CATSDYRTWEQFF
. | TRBJ2-1 | TRBV27 | TRBD2 | 14 | TGTGCCAGCAGACTAGCGGGGGTATACAATGAGCAGTTCTTC | CASRLAGVYNEQFF
few | TRBJ2-7 | TRBV5-6 | . | 15 | TGTGCCAGCAGCTTGGGGGGGCCCGCAGCCCACGAGCAGTACTTC | CASSLGGPAAHEQYF
. | TRBJ2-5 | TRBV4-1 | . | 14 | TGCGCCAGCAGCCAAGTCGCGGGGAAAGAGACCCAGTACTTC | CASSQVAGKETQYF
few | TRBJ2-1 | TRBV5-1 | TRBD2 | 15 | TGCGCCAGCTCCGAGTCGGGAGGGGCCTTAGATGAGCAGTTCTTC | CASSESGGALDEQFF
few | TRBJ1-1 | TRBV25-1 | . | 15 | TGTGCCAGCAGTGAATTGCGGGGTACGGACACTGAAGCTTTCTTT | CASSELRGTDTEAFF
. | TRBJ2-3 | TRBV29-1 | TRBD2 | 12 | TGCAGCGCTCCGGGACTAGACGATACGCAGTATTTT | CSAPGLDDTQYF
. | TRBJ1-4 | TRBV20-1 | TRBD1 | 15 | TGCAGTGCCCGAGCGGCGACAGGGGGTGTAGAAAAACTGTTTTTT | CSARAATGGVEKLFF
. | TRBJ1-3 | TRBV12-3/TRBV12-4 | . | 16 | TGTGCCAGCAGTTTAGCGCGTGGGAGGGTGGGAAACACCATATATTTT | CASSLARGRVGNTIYF
few | TRBJ1-2 | TRBV10-3 | . | 15 | TGTGCCATCAGTGATGGCGACAGGTCCAACTATGGCTACACCTTC | CAISDGDRSNYGYTF
few | TRBJ2-5 | TRBV10-3 | TRBD2 | 14 | TGTGCCATCAGTGGTTCTAGCGGGGAAGAGACCCAGTACTTC | CAISGSSGEETQYF
few | TRBJ2-1 | TRBV12-3/TRBV12-4 | TRBD1 | 14 | TGTGCCAGCAGTTTAGTCCAGACAGGGTTTGAGCAGTTCTTC | CASSLVQTGFEQFF
. | TRBJ2-7 | TRBV25-1 | . | 17 | TGTGCCAGCAGTGAATTGGATTTCGTTGAAGGGGGATACGAGCAGTACTTC | CASSELDFVEGGYEQYF
. | TRBJ2-1 | TRBV27 | . | 16 | TGTGCCAGCAGTCCCCTATGGGGGACCTCCTACAATGAGCAGTTCTTC | CASSPLWGTSYNEQFF
many | TRBJ2-1 | TRBV4-3 | . | 15 | TGCGCCAGCAGCCCCTCCGGGGGCTCCTACAATGAGCAGTTCTTC | CASSPSGGSYNEQFF
. | TRBJ2-1 | TRBV3-1 | TRBD2 | 14 | TGTGCCAGCAGCCCCTTTATTGCGGGAGGTCCTCAGTTCTTC | CASSPFIAGGPQFF
. | TRBJ2-7 | TRBV4-1 | . | 15 | TGCGCCAGCAGCCAAGGGCTGGGCAATACCTACGAGCAGTACTTC | CASSQGLGNTYEQYF
. | TRBJ2-7 | TRBV5-6 | TRBD2 | 13 | TGTGCCAGCAGCTGGGGGAGGGTGTGGGAGCAGTACTTC | CASSWGRVWEQYF
. | TRBJ2-1 | TRBV28 | . | 17 | TGTGCCAGCAACCCTCCGGAGCTGTCATTATCTTACAATGAGCAGTTCTTC | CASNPPELSLSYNEQFF
few | TRBJ2-7 | TRBV10-3 | . | 13 | TGTGCCATCGAAGACAGGTCAAACTACGAGCAGTACTTC | CAIEDRSNYEQYF
. | TRBJ1-2 | TRBV6-6 | . | 13 | TGTGCCAGCAGTTTGACAGTTGGCGATGGCTACACCTTC | CASSLTVGDGYTF
. | TRBJ1-2 | TRBV7-2 | . | 14 | TGTGCCAGCAGCACTCGGGACTCAGCGAGTGGCTACACCTTC | CASSTRDSASGYTF
many | TRBJ1-4 | TRBV5-1 | . | 14 | TGTGCCAGCAGCTCTGGGGCAACTAATGAAAAACTGTTTTTT | CASSSGATNEKLFF
. | TRBJ2-4 | TRBV5-1 | . | 13 | TGCGCCAGCAGCCGAGACGACAGAAACATTCAGTACTTC | CASSRDDRNIQYF
. | TRBJ2-5 | TRBV12-3/TRBV12-4 | . | 16 | TGTGCCAGCAGTTTAATCGGTCGGGCTAGTGGGGAGACCCAGTACTTC | CASSLIGRASGETQYF
few | TRBJ1-3 | TRBV28 | . | 15 | TGTGCCAGCAGTCACAGGGAGAGCTCTGGAAACACCATATATTTT | CASSHRESSGNTIYF
. | TRBJ2-7 | TRBV27 | . | 15 | TGTGCCACCGCGAACAGGAGATTCAGTTCCTACGAGCAGTACTTC | CATANRRFSSYEQYF
. | TRBJ2-1 | TRBV2 | . | 15 | TGTGCCAGCAGCGTCCAGAGCCCGGCCTACAATGAGCAGTTCTTC | CASSVQSPAYNEQFF
. | TRBJ2-1 | TRBV4-1 | . | 13 | TGCGCCAGCAGCCATGTCGCCACTCGGGAGCAGTTCTTC | CASSHVATREQFF
. | TRBJ1-2 | TRBV9 | . | 15 | TGTGCCAGCACTACCAAGGGGGACGGCGACTATGGCTACACCTTC | CASTTKGDGDYGYTF
few | TRBJ2-5 | TRBV6-1 | . | 13 | TGTGCCAGCAGTGAAGACTACGATGAGACCCAGTACTTC | CASSEDYDETQYF
many | TRBJ2-1 | TRBV7-9 | TRBD2 | 16 | TGTGCCAGCAGCTTAGTTGCTGCGGGAGGTCCAAATGAGCAGTTCTTC | CASSLVAAGGPNEQFF
once | TRBJ2-1 | TRBV12-5 | TRBD2 | 14 | TGTGCTAGTGCCGGGACTAGCCATCGAAATGAGCAGTTCTTC | CASAGTSHRNEQFF
. | TRBJ2-4 | TRBV15 | TRBD2 | 18 | TGTGCCACCAGCAGGGTCGTAGCGGGAGGGACACAGTCTAACATTCAGTACTTC | CATSRVVAGGTQSNIQYF
. | TRBJ2-2 | TRBV28 | . | 15 | TGTGCCAGCAGTTTAGTGAATAACCGGAACGGGGAGCTGTTTTTT | CASSLVNNRNGELFF
. | TRBJ2-3 | TRBV5-1 | TRBD2 | 16 | TGCGCCAGCAGCGGACCCGGGACTAGCGTGCCAGATACGCAGTATTTT | CASSGPGTSVPDTQYF
. | TRBJ2-1 | TRBV4-3 | . | 15 | TGCGCCAGCAGCCAAGACGGGACGGCTTGGGATGAGCAGTTCTTC | CASSQDGTAWDEQFF
few | TRBJ2-2 | TRBV29-1 | . | 12 | TGCAGCGTCCGGGTCCTCACCGGGGAGCTGTTTTTT | CSVRVLTGELFF